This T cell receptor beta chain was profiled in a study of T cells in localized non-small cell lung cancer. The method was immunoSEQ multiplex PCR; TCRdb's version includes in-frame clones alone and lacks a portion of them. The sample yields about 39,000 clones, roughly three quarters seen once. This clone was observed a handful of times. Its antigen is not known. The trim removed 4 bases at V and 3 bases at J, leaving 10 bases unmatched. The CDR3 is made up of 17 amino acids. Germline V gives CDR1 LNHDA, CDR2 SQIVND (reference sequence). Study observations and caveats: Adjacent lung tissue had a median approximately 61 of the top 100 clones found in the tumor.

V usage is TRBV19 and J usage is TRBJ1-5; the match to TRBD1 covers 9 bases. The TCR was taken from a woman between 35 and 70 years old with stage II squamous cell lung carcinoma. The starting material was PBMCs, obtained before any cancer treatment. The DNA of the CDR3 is TGTGCCAGTAGTAATTCATGGACAGGGGTGAACAATCAGCCCCAGCATTTT. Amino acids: CASSNSWTGVNNQPQHF.